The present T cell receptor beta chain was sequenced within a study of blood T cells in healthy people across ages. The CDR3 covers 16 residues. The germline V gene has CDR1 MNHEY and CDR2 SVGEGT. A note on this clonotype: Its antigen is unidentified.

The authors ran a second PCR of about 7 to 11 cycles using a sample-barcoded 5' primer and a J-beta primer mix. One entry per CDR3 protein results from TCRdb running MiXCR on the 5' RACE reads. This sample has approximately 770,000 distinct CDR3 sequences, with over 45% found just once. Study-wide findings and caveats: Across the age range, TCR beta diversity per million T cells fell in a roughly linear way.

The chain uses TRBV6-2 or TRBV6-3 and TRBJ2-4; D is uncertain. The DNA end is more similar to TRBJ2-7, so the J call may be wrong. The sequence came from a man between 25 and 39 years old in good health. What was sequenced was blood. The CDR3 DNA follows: TGTGCCAGCAGTTACGAATCTGGGGAAGGGTTCTACGAGCAGTACTTC. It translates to CASSYESGEGFYEQYF.